This T cell receptor beta chain stems from a study of patients and donors after allogeneic stem cell transplantation (dated by TCRdb to 2018 to 2021). Trimming accounts for 4 bases at V and 5 bases at J, while the number of junction bases matched to no gene is 10. Spanning cysteine to phenylalanine, the CDR3 consists of 16 amino acids. The CDR3 DNA has 48 bases and is translated from base 1. The germline V gene supplies CDR1 LGHNA and CDR2 YSLEER. The library was prepared using RT-PCR. Sequencing was performed on a NextSeq 550. TCRdb reanalyzed the raw reads on its own, using fastp at Q25 for trimming and MiXCR for clone calling, and kept in-frame beta chains. When rows share a CDR3 protein, they turn into one entry using the most common DNA and genes. The sample table holds roughly 940,000 distinct CDR3 sequences, of which over 15% were seen once. The top ten hold 6% of the sample. This clonotype was counted a few times. Its binding antigen is unknown. No qualities accompany the bases; no much larger clone lies one base away.

The chain uses TRBV4-3 and TRBJ2-1, with 8 junctional bases fitting TRBD1. This clonotype originated in a human donor who was either an allogeneic HSCT recipient or a stem cell or donor lymphocyte infusion donor (not recorded which). It is not recorded whose cells these are; they may come from a transplant donor. Sequencing input: blood, either unsorted or a sorted T cell fraction (not recorded which). Here is the DNA: TGCGCCAGCAGCCCTCGGGGTCAGGGGGCCCACAATGAGCAGTTCTTC. This sequence encodes CASSPRGQGAHNEQFF.